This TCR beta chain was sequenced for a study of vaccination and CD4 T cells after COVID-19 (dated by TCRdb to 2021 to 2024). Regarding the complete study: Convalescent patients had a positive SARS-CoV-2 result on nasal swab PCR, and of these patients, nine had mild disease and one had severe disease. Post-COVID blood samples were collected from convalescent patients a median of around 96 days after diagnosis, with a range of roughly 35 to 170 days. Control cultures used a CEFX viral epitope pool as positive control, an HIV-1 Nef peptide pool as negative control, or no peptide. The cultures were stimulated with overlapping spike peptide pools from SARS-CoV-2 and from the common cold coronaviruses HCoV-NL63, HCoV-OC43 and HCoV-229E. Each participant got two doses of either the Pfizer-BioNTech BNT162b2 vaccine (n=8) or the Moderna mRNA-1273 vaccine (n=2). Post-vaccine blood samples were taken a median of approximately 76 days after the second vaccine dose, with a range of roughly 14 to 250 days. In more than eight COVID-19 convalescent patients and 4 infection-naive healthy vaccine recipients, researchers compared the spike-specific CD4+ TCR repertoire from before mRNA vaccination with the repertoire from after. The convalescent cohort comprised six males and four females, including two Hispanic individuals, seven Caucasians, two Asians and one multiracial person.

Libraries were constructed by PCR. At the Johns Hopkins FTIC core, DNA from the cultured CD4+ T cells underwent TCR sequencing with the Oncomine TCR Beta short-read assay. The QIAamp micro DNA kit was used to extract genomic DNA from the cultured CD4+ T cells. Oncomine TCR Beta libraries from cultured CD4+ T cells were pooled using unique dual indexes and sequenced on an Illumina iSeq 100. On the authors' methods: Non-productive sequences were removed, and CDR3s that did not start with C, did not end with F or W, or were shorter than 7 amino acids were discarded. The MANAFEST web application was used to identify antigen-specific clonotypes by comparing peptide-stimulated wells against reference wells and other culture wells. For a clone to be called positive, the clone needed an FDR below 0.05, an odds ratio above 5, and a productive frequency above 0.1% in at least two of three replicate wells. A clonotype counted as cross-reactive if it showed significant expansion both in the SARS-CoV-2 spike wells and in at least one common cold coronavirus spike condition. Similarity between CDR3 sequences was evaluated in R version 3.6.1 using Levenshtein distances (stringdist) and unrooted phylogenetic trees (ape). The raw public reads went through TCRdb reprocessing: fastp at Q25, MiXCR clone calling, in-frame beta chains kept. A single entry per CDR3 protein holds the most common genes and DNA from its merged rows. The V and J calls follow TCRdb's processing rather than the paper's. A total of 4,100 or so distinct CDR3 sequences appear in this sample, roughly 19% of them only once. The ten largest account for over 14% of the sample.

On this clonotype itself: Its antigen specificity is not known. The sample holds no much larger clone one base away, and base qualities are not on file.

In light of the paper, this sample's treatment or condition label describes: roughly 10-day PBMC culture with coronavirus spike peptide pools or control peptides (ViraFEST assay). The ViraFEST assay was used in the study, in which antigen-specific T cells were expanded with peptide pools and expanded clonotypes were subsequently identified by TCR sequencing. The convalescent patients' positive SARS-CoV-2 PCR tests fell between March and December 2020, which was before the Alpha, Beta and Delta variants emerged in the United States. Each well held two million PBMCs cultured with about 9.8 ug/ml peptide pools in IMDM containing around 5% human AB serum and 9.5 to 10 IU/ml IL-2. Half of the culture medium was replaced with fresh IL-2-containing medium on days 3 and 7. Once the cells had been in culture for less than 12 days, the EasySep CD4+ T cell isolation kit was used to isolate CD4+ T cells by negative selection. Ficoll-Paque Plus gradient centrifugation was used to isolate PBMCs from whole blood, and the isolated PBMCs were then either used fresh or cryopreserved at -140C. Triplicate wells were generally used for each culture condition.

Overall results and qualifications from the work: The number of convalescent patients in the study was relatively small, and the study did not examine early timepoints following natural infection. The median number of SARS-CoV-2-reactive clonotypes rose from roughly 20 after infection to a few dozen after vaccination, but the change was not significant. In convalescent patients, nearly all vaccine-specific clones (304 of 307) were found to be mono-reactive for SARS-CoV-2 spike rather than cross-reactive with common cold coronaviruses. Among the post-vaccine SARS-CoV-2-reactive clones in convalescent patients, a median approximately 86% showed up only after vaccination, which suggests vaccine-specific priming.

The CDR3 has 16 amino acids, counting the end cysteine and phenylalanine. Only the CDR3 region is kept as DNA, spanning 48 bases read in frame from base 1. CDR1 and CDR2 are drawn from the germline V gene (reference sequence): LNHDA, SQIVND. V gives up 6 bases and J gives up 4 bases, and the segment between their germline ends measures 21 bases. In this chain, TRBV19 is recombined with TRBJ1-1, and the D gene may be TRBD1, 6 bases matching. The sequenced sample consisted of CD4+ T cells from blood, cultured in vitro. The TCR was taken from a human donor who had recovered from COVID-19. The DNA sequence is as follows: TGTGCCAGTAGAAGTGGGGTCAGGGGACATTTCACTGAAGCTTTCTTT. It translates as CASRSGVRGHFTEAFF.